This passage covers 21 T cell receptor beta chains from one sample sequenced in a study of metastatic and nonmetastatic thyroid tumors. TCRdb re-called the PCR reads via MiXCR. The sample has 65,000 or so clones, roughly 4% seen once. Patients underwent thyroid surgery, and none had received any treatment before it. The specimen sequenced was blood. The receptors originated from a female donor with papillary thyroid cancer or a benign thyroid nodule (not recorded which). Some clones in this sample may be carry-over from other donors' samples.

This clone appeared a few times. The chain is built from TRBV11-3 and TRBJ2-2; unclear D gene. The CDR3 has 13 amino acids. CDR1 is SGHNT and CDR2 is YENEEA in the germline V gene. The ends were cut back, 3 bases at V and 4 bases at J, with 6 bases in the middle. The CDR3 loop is CASSFDFTGELFF. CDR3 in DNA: TGTGCCAGCAGCTTCGATTTCACCGGGGAGCTGTTTTTT.

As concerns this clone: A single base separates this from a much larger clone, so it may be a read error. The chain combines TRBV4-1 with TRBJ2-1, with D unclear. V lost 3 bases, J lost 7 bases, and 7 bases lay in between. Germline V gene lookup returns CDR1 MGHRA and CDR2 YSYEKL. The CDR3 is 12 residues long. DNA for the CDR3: TGCGCCAGCAGCCAGTTTCGAAATGAGCAGTTCTTC. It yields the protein CASSQFRNEQFF.

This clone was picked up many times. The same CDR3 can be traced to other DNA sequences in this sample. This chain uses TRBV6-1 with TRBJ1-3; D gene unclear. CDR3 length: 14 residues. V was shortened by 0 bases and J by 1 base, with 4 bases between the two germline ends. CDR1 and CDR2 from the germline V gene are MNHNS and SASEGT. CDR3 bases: TGTGCCAGCAGTGAAGCTGGGTCTGGAAACACCATATATTTT. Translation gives CASSEAGSGNTIYF.

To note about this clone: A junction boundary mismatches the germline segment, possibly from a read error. CDR3 in amino acids: CACSLRSYEQYF. Written as DNA, the CDR3 is TGTGCCTGCAGTCTTAGGTCCTACGAGCAGTACTTC. This chain joins TRBV6-1 and TRBJ2-7; D uncertain. The CDR3 totals 12 residues. Germline V CDR1 and CDR2: MNHNS, SASEGT.

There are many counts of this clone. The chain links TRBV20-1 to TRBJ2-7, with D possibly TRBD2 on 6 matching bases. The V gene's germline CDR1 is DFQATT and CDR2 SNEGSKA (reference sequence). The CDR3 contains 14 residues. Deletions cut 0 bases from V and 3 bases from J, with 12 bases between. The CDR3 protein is CSARDRGRGYEQYF. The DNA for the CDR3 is TGCAGTGCTAGAGATCGGGGGAGAGGCTACGAGCAGTACTTC.

The CDR3 DNA follows: TGTGCCACCAGTGCGTCGGCGGGGGACTACGAGCAGTACTTC. Translating it yields CATSASAGDYEQYF. V and J are TRBV24-1 and TRBJ2-7; 7 bases agree with TRBD2. Germline V gene sequence: CDR1 KGHDR, CDR2 SFDVKD. V was pared by 5 bases and J by 3 bases, with 6 bases of the junction left unmatched. This CDR3 has 14 amino acids.

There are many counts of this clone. The CDR3 DNA reads as TGTGCCAGCAGTTTGGGCGGGAACCTTGAAAAACTGTTTTTT. It encodes CASSLGGNLEKLFF. The genes are TRBV12-3 or TRBV12-4 and TRBJ1-4; unclear D gene. Deletions cut 3 bases from V and 7 bases from J, with 12 bases between. This CDR3 contains 14 residues.

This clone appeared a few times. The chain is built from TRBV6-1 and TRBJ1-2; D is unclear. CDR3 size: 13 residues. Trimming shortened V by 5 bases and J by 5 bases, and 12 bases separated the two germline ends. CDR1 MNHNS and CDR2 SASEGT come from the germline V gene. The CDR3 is CASSRESLYGYTF. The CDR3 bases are TGTGCCAGCAGTCGGGAAAGTTTATATGGCTACACCTTC.

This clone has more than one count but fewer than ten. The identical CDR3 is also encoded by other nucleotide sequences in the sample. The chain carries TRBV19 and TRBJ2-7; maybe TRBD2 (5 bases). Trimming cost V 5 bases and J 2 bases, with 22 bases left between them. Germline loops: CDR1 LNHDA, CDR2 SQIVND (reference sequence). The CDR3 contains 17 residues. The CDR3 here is CASSARAGTSGTYEQYF. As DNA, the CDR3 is TGTGCCAGTAGTGCCCGGGCAGGCACTAGTGGGACCTACGAGCAGTACTTC.

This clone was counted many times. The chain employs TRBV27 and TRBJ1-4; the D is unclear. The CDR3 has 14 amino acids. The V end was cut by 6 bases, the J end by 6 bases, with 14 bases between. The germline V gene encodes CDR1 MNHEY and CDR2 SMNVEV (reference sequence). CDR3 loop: CASSQTLHDEKLFF. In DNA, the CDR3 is TGTGCCAGCAGCCAAACCTTACACGATGAAAAACTGTTTTTT.

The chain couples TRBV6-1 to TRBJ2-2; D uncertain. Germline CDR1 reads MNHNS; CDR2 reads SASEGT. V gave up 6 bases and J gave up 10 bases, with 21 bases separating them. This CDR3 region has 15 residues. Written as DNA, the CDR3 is TGTGCCAGCAGGGCTGCTTCGCCGAACACCTTGGAGCTGTTTTTT. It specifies CASRAASPNTLELFF.

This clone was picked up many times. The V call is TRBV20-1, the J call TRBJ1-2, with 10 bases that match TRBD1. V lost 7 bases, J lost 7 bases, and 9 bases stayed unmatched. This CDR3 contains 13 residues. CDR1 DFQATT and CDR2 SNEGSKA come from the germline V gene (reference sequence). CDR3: CSVKTGGSAGYTF. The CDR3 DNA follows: TGCAGTGTTAAGACAGGGGGCTCTGCTGGCTACACCTTC.

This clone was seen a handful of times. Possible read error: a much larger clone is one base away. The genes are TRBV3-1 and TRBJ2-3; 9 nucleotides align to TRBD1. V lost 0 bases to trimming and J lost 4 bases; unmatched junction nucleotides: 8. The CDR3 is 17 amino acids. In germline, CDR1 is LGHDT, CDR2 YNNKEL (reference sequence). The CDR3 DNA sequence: TGTGCCAGCAGCCAAGACGCCGGGACAGGGTGGGCAGATACGCAGTATTTT. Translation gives CASSQDAGTGWADTQYF.

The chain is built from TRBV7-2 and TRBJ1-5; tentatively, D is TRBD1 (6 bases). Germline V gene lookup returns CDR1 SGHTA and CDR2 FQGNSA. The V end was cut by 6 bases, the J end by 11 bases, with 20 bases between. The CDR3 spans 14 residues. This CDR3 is CASSPEAGERTQHF. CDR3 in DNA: TGTGCCAGCAGTCCAGAGGCAGGGGAACGAACCCAGCATTTT.

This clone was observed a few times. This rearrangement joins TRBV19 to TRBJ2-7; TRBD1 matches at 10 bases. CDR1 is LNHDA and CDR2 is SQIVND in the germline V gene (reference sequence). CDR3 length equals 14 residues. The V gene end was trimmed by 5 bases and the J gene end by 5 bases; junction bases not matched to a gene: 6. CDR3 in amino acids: CASSYTGTGDEQYF. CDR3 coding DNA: TGTGCCAGTAGTTATACCGGGACAGGGGACGAGCAGTACTTC.

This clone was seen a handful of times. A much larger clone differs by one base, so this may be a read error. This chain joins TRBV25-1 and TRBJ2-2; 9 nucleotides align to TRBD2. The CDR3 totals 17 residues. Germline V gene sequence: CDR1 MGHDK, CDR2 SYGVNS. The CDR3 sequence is CAISWGAGGSDTGELFF. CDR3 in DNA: TGTGCCATCAGTTGGGGAGCGGGGGGCAGCGACACCGGGGAGCTGTTTTTT. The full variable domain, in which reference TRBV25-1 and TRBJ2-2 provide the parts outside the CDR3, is EADIYQTPRYLVIGTGKKITLECSQTMGHDKMYWYQQDPGMELHLIHYSYGVNSTEKGDLSSESTVSRIRTEHFPLTLESARPSHTSQYLCAISWGAGGSDTGELFFGEGSRLTVL.

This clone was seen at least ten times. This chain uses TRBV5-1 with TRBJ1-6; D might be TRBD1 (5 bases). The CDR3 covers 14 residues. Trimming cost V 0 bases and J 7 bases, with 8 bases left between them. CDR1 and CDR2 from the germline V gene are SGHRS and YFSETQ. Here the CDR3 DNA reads TGCGCCAGCAGCTTGGAGTGGGGCAATTCACCCCTCCACTTT. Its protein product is CASSLEWGNSPLHF.

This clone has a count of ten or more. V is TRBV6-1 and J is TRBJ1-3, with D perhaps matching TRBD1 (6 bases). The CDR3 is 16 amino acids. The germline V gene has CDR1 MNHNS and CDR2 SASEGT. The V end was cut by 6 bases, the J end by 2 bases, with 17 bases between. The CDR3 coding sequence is TGTGCCAGCAGCCCCCGAGGACAGTTAGCTGGAAACACCATATATTTT. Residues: CASSPRGQLAGNTIYF.

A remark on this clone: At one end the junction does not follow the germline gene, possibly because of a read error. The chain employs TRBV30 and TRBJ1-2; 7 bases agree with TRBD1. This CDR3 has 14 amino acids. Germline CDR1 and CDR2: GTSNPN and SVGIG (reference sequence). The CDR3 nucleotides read TGTGCCCGGAGAGCGACAGGGACAAACTATGGATACACCTTC. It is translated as CARRATGTNYGYTF.

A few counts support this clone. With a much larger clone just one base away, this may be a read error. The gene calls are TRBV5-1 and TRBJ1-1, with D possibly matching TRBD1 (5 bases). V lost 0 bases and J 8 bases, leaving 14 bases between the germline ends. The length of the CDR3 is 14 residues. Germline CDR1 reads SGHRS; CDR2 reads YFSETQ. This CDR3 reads CASSLGVRGVEAFF. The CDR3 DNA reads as TGCGCCAGCAGCTTGGGTGTCCGGGGCGTCGAAGCTTTCTTT.

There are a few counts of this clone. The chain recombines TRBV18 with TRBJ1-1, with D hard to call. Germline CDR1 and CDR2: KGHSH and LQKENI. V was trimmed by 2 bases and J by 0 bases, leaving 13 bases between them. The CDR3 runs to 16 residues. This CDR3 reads CASSPSHSAMNTEAFF. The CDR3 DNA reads TGTGCCAGCTCACCATCACACTCGGCCATGAACACTGAAGCTTTCTTT.